These T cell receptor beta chains were read from a single sample in a study of blood T cell repertoires in COVID-19. Assay used: immunoSEQ multiplex PCR; TCRdb lists only in-frame clones, some missing. The data contain a few hundred thousand clones, about nine tenths of them singletons. The sequenced sample consisted of peripheral blood. The receptors originated from a man aged 25 to 40 who had recovered from COVID-19. Both conserved end residues are trimmed from each CDR3. The D gene is left open where the match is weak.

CDR3	V	J	D
ASSSPAHNEQF	TRBV7-2	TRBJ2-1	.
ASSVASLTGAGELF	TRBV9	TRBJ2-2	.
ASSPIDRYYGYT	TRBV27	TRBJ1-2	.
ATRDLGTNEKLF	TRBV3-1/TRBV3-2	TRBJ1-4	.
ASSPTGQNEKLF	TRBV18	TRBJ1-4	TRBD1
ATTPGQQETQY	TRBV10-3	TRBJ2-5	TRBD1
ASSLVPENTEAF	TRBV5-8	TRBJ1-1	.
ASSASGTVMNTEAF	TRBV9	TRBJ1-1	TRBD1
ASSLGGQSTDTQY	TRBV7-2	TRBJ2-3	TRBD1
ASSLAGQFNQPQH	TRBV11-2	TRBJ1-5	TRBD1
ASSTRGGTETQY	TRBV6-5	TRBJ2-5	TRBD2
ASSTGRDRDYNEQF	TRBV27	TRBJ2-1	TRBD1
ASSPGLAERYNEQF	TRBV10-1	TRBJ2-1	TRBD2
ASSLAVSDYGYT	TRBV19	TRBJ1-2	.
ASSLRQGVPEAF	TRBV5-1	TRBJ1-1	TRBD1
ASSRTSGGPYQETQY	TRBV6-2/TRBV6-3	TRBJ2-5	TRBD2
ATREYGQGTYEQY	TRBV28	TRBJ2-7	TRBD1
ASSQGLAGASYNEQF	TRBV3-1/TRBV3-2	TRBJ2-1	TRBD2
ASSLERRGLDSNQPQH	TRBV5-6	TRBJ1-5	.
ATSDLRGSEAF	TRBV24-1	TRBJ1-1	.
ASASAGTGAQPQH	TRBV5-6	TRBJ1-5	TRBD1
ASSSFPRGYEQY	TRBV6-5	TRBJ2-7	.
ASSELPGLSTDTQY	TRBV10-1	TRBJ2-3	.
ASSPGQGTEAF	TRBV18	TRBJ1-1	TRBD1
ASSLAMSESTEAF	TRBV5-1	TRBJ1-1	.
ASSLDRENIQY	TRBV5-4	TRBJ2-4	.
ASSRDRGPGRGIEQY	TRBV7-9	TRBJ2-7	TRBD1
ATSDPTGSHEQY	TRBV24-1	TRBJ2-7	TRBD1
ASDRGRSDEQY	TRBV6-5	TRBJ2-7	TRBD1
ASSPGQLNTEAF	TRBV3-1/TRBV3-2	TRBJ1-1	.
ASSPPSSGGNYGYT	TRBV18	TRBJ1-2	.
ASSGGSQNTEAF	TRBV9	TRBJ1-1	.